This TCR beta chain was recovered during a study of identical twins. Findings and caveats of the study: Conclusions relied on cross-sectional statistical analysis, not following the same donors. Insertion counts were lower in abundant cord blood beta clonotypes, a trend that memory repertoires did not show.

It was template switching that added a universal primer site, and there were unique molecular identifiers on the cDNA. TCRdb independently ran MiXCR on the 5' RACE reads; one entry per CDR3 protein. The sample comprises 1.5 million to 2 million distinct CDR3 sequences, under 35% of which are singletons, and 0.25% to 0.3% rests with the top ten. Details on this clonotype: The antigen is undetermined.

CDR1 is SGHTA, CDR2 FQGNSA, per germline. This CDR3 contains 16 residues. Sequencing input: cord blood. J is TRBJ2-4 and V is TRBV7-2; 8 nucleotides match TRBD2. The closer fit of TRBJ2-7 to the DNA end suggests the J call may be wrong. The receptor was derived from a newborn girl in good health. The DNA of the CDR3 is TGTGCCAGCAGCTTAGGAGCTAGCGGGTTTTCCTACGAGCAGTACTTC. It codes for CASSLGASGFSYEQYF.